This TCR beta chain comes out of a study of human T cells and chemical hapten exposure. Study as a whole: Patients received weekly diphenylcyclopropenone doses to the scalp throughout the roughly 24-week study.

Study-wide results and limits: TCRs at high frequency, those above 1 in 1000, did not change with DPC sensitization. Counts of TCRs expanded at PT1 correlated positively with patch test score.

This clonotype was recorded at least ten times. What it binds is not known. CDR3 size: 15 residues. Germline loops: CDR1 LGHDT, CDR2 YNNKEL (reference sequence). The V gene end was trimmed by 1 base and the J gene end by 2 bases; junction bases not matched to a gene: 1. Stated time point: patch test 2, 6 weeks after DPC sensitization. Treatment meaning: therapeutic diphenylcyclopropenone sensitization with weekly scalp DPC. Separate cDNA molecules received unique molecular identifiers, which the library attached to them. MiXCR, applied by TCRdb to the RACE reads, yields one record per CDR3 protein. Here the sample spans 80,000 to 95,000 distinct CDR3 sequences, approximately 9.9% being singletons.

V is TRBV3-1 and J is TRBJ2-1, with TRBD2 matching over 8 bases. The specimen comprised whole blood, sampled in connection with sensitization to the hapten diphenylcyclopropenone (DPC). The clonotype comes from a man aged 40-49 years with alopecia areata. Some clones in this sample may be carry-over from other donors' samples. The DNA of the CDR3 is TGTGCCAGCAGCCAAGGTAGCGGGACCTACAATGAGCAGTTCTTC. Its protein product is CASSQGSGTYNEQFF.